This T cell receptor (beta chain) is drawn from a study of T cells in Graves' hyperthyroidism and ophthalmopathy. This clonotype has ten or more counts. Its antigen is unidentified. RNA transcripts served as the template for amplifying TCR beta CDR3 regions. The HTBI set primed first-round TCR CDR3 RT-PCR. Via MiXCR, TCRdb re-called the multiplex PCR reads, giving one row per CDR3 protein. The sample has some 770,000 distinct CDR3 sequences, roughly 15% seen once. V was clipped by 8 bases and J by 7 bases; unmatched bases: 10. Germline V gene lookup returns CDR1 SQVTM and CDR2 ANQGSEA. The CDR3 has 12 residues. Findings and caveats of the study: Ophthalmopathy and stable hyperthyroidism were separated by a 13 V-J model.

Sequences were obtained from blood. This chain links TRBV29-1 with TRBJ1-1; 7 bases are shared with TRBD1. The receptor was derived from a man younger than 35 with Graves' hyperthyroidism. Written as DNA, the CDR3 is TGCAGCTTCGTGACAGGGTCAAATGAAGCTTTCTTT. Amino acids: CSFVTGSNEAFF.